These T cell receptor beta chains were read from a single sample in a study of T cell responses to AZD1222 COVID-19 vaccine. Here immunoSEQ multiplex PCR was the method, and the copy in TCRdb shows in-frame clones only, minus some. The sample lists just over 90,000 clones; 80% to 90% were seen once. The sequencing used peripheral blood, collected 28 days after the second AZD1222 dose. The receptor set was obtained from an adult who received the AZD1222 COVID-19 vaccine. The CDR3 runs from the conserved cysteine through the conserved F or W. D genes are given only for firm matches. Only part of the rows carry a size: once, few, many, or a class if the clone is expanded.

V gene	J gene	D gene	clone size	CDR3 protein	CDR3 DNA
TRBV5-1	TRBJ2-7	.	.	CASILKGLITYEQYF	TGCGCCAGCATCTTGAAAGGCCTAATAACCTACGAGCAGTACTTC
TRBV15	TRBJ2-5	TRBD2	.	CATSSRGGTQETQYF	TGTGCCACCAGCAGTCGCGGGGGAACACAAGAGACCCAGTACTTC
TRBV13	TRBJ2-7	TRBD1	.	CASSVSRDRYEQYF	TGTGCCAGCAGCGTATCCCGGGACAGGTACGAGCAGTACTTC
TRBV2	TRBJ1-5	.	few	CASRQDTSNQPQHF	TGTGCCAGCAGGCAAGACACTAGCAATCAGCCCCAGCATTTT
TRBV6-4	TRBJ2-1	TRBD2	few	CASSDGEGTYNEQFF	TGTGCCAGCAGTGACGGGGAGGGAACCTACAATGAGCAGTTCTTC
TRBV4-3	TRBJ2-7	.	few	CASSQFIGSYEQYF	TGCGCCAGCAGCCAATTTATAGGGTCCTACGAGCAGTACTTC
TRBV4-3	TRBJ2-2	TRBD1	.	CASSQGTGGIGELFF	TGCGCCAGCAGCCAAGGCACAGGGGGGATCGGGGAGCTGTTTTTT
TRBV13	TRBJ2-2	.	.	CASSSPSDRLNTGELFF	TGTGCCAGCAGCTCCCCGTCGGACCGACTTAACACCGGGGAGCTGTTTTTT
TRBV6-5	TRBJ2-7	.	.	CASSYKGWGHYEQYF	TGTGCCAGCAGTTATAAGGGGTGGGGGCACTACGAGCAGTACTTC
TRBV27	TRBJ2-5	.	.	CASSFQGEETQYF	TGTGCCAGCAGTTTCCAGGGTGAAGAGACCCAGTACTTC
TRBV18	TRBJ1-4	.	.	CASHNMGQGEKLFF	TGTGCCAGCCACAATATGGGGCAAGGTGAAAAACTGTTTTTT
TRBV6-5	TRBJ1-5	TRBD1	.	CASSLTGGVQPQHF	TGTGCCAGCAGCCTGACAGGGGGCGTACAGCCCCAGCATTTT
TRBV12-3/TRBV12-4	TRBJ1-2	.	once	CASSSSPGDGYTF	TGTGCCAGCAGTTCTTCCCCCGGGGATGGCTACACCTTC
TRBV6-6	TRBJ1-2	.	.	CASSPLGTIEGYTF	TGTGCCAGCAGTCCCCTGGGGACCATCGAAGGCTACACCTTC
TRBV18	TRBJ2-5	.	.	CASSLGQARETQYF	TGTGCCAGCTCACTGGGACAAGCCCGGGAGACCCAGTACTTC
TRBV27	TRBJ1-2	.	.	CASSLSEGVGYTF	TGTGCCAGCAGTTTATCGGAGGGGGTCGGCTACACCTTC
TRBV9	TRBJ2-3	.	.	CASSVGGTDTQYF	TGTGCCAGCAGCGTAGGGGGAACAGATACGCAGTATTTT
TRBV18	TRBJ1-1	.	.	CASSPRDSRGTEAFF	TGTGCCAGCTCACCGCGGGACTCCCGGGGGACTGAAGCTTTCTTT
TRBV21-1	TRBJ1-6	.	.	CASTTNSPLHF	TGTGCCAGCACTACGAATTCACCCCTCCACTTT
TRBV6-6	TRBJ1-4	.	.	CASSYSINEKLFF	TGTGCCAGCAGTTACTCGATAAATGAAAAACTGTTTTTT
TRBV12-3/TRBV12-4	TRBJ1-1	.	.	CASSLAGEAFF	TGTGCCAGCAGTTTAGCGGGGGAAGCTTTCTTT
TRBV30	TRBJ1-6	.	.	CAWLDSSSYNSPLHF	TGTGCCTGGCTCGACTCAAGCTCCTATAATTCACCCCTCCACTTT
TRBV12-5	TRBJ2-1	TRBD2	.	CASGPGGAFYNEQFF	TGTGCTAGTGGTCCCGGGGGGGCCTTCTACAATGAGCAGTTCTTC
TRBV15	TRBJ1-1	.	few	CATSITPWVRTEAFF	TGTGCCACCAGCATTACCCCATGGGTTCGGACTGAAGCTTTCTTT
TRBV9	TRBJ1-2	.	.	CASSVGSGSYGYTF	TGTGCCAGCAGCGTAGGGTCGGGGTCCTATGGCTACACCTTC
TRBV27	TRBJ1-6	TRBD1	.	CASRTGGLNNSPLHF	TGTGCCAGCAGGACAGGGGGCCTCAATAATTCACCCCTCCACTTT
TRBV4-2	TRBJ2-7	.	.	CASSQGQEPGEQYF	TGTGCCAGCAGCCAAGGACAGGAGCCGGGCGAGCAGTACTTC
TRBV2	TRBJ1-2	.	once	CASSEFVYGYTF	TGTGCCAGCAGTGAGTTTGTCTATGGCTACACCTTC
TRBV5-6	TRBJ1-2	.	.	CASSLSPSGNYGYTF	TGTGCCAGCAGCTTATCCCCTTCCGGAAACTATGGCTACACCTTC
TRBV5-1	TRBJ2-1	.	.	CASSLGLLASSYNEQFF	TGCGCCAGCAGCTTGGGACTCCTTGCTTCCTCCTACAATGAGCAGTTCTTC
TRBV27	TRBJ1-1	.	few	CASSLSFSLRSEAFF	TGTGCCAGCAGTTTATCTTTCTCTCTCCGCTCTGAAGCTTTCTTT
TRBV7-2	TRBJ1-5	.	.	CASSPSGHFSNQPQHF	TGTGCCAGCAGCCCAAGCGGACACTTCAGCAATCAGCCCCAGCATTTT
TRBV25-1	TRBJ2-1	.	.	CAGDNEQFF	TGTGCTGGTGACAATGAGCAGTTCTTC
TRBV9	TRBJ2-3	TRBD2	.	CASSVTSGTDTQYF	TGTGCCAGCAGCGTGACTAGCGGGACAGATACGCAGTATTTT
TRBV3-1/TRBV3-2	TRBJ1-4	.	.	CASSRSGATNEKLFF	TGTGCCAGCAGCCGCTCAGGTGCAACTAATGAAAAACTGTTTTTT
TRBV7-6	TRBJ1-5	.	few	CASSLGGDSSNQPQHF	TGTGCCAGCAGCTTAGGAGGGGACTCTAGCAATCAGCCCCAGCATTTT
TRBV19	TRBJ2-7	.	.	CASSEGYEQYF	TGTGCCAGTAGCGAGGGTTACGAGCAGTACTTC
TRBV14	TRBJ1-1	.	.	CASSQERFTEAFF	TGTGCCAGCAGCCAAGAAAGATTCACTGAAGCTTTCTTT
TRBV20-1	TRBJ1-4	.	.	CSASGGAGEKLFF	TGCAGTGCTAGTGGGGGGGCAGGCGAAAAACTGTTTTTT
TRBV12-3/TRBV12-4	TRBJ1-1	.	.	CASSLSGGQAFF	TGTGCCAGCAGTTTATCGGGGGGCCAGGCTTTCTTT
TRBV20-1	TRBJ1-1	.	.	CSAPSYTEAFF	TGCAGTGCCCCGTCCTACACTGAAGCTTTCTTT
TRBV19	TRBJ2-7	TRBD1	.	CATTSDRGPFYEQYF	TGTGCCACTACCTCGGACAGGGGCCCCTTTTACGAGCAGTACTTC
TRBV3-1/TRBV3-2	TRBJ1-6	.	.	CASSDGGWGSPLHF	TGTGCCAGCAGCGACGGGGGCTGGGGGTCACCCCTCCACTTT
TRBV2	TRBJ1-2	TRBD1	once	CATGGMSYGYTF	TGTGCCACAGGGGGCATGTCCTATGGCTACACCTTC
TRBV4-3	TRBJ2-1	.	.	CASSQDARGVDEQFF	TGCGCCAGCAGCCAAGATGCCAGGGGGGTCGATGAGCAGTTCTTC
TRBV3-1/TRBV3-2	TRBJ2-3	TRBD2	.	CASSPTGLAERDTQYF	TGTGCCAGCAGCCCAACCGGGCTAGCGGAGCGGGATACGCAGTATTTT
TRBV3-1/TRBV3-2	TRBJ2-5	.	.	CASSQVGPTSPETQYF	TGTGCCAGCAGCCAAGTTGGGCCAACCTCGCCGGAGACCCAGTACTTC
TRBV7-6	TRBJ2-5	.	.	CASRMTAKETQYF	TGTGCCTCACGTATGACAGCAAAAGAGACCCAGTACTTC
TRBV6-5	TRBJ1-3	.	.	CASSSGWTGNTIYF	TGTGCCAGCAGTTCCGGATGGACGGGAAACACCATATATTTT
TRBV19	TRBJ2-2	TRBD1	.	CASSGRGRANTGELFF	TGTGCCAGTAGTGGTAGGGGGCGAGCGAACACCGGGGAGCTGTTTTTT
TRBV5-8	TRBJ1-1	TRBD1	.	CASTTAGGAGEAFF	TGTGCCAGCACCACAGCAGGGGGCGCTGGTGAAGCTTTCTTT
TRBV7-2	TRBJ1-1	TRBD1	.	CASSSWTGGSEAFF	TGTGCCAGCAGCTCGTGGACAGGGGGCTCTGAAGCTTTCTTT